These 12 T cell receptor beta chains were all obtained from the same sample, sequenced in a study of blood T cell repertoires in COVID-19. The table came from immunoSEQ multiplex PCR; TCRdb's copy has only in-frame clones and leaves some out. This table holds around 260,000 clones, over 75% found once. Sequencing input: peripheral blood. The receptors derive from a woman in her sixties or seventies with COVID-19, enrolled during active disease.

J is TRBJ2-1 and V is TRBV11-2, with D perhaps TRBD2 (5 bases). V shed 5 bases and J shed 6 bases, with 14 bases lying between them. Germline V lookup: CDR1 SGHAT, CDR2 FQNNGV. CDR3 length: 14 residues. CDR3 amino acids: CASSTRLKSNEQFF. DNA of the CDR3: TGTGCCAGCAGCACTCGACTAAAATCCAATGAGCAGTTCTTC.

The gene calls are TRBV6-1 and TRBJ1-1; D call uncertain. The CDR3 sequence is 16 residues long. Germline CDR1 and CDR2: MNHNS and SASEGT. Trimming took 4 bases from V and 4 from J, leaving 19 bases between them. The CDR3 region has the DNA TGTGCCAGCAGTGTAAAGGACTTGGCGTCGGGCACTGAAGCTTTCTTT. Its protein is CASSVKDLASGTEAFF.

The V gene is TRBV19, the J gene TRBJ2-5; 9 nucleotides align to TRBD1. J gave up 3 bases and V 3 bases, and 5 bases lay outside the gene matches. CDR1 and CDR2 (germline): LNHDA, SQIVND (reference sequence). The CDR3 length is 15 residues. In nucleotides, the CDR3 is TGTGCCAGTAGTATGGGGACAGGGTGGGAAGAGACCCAGTACTTC. Translating it yields CASSMGTGWEETQYF.

The chain recombines TRBV5-1 with TRBJ2-3; D gene unclear. The ends were cut back, 0 bases at V and 6 bases at J, with 14 bases in the middle. The CDR3 has 15 residues. The germline V gene has CDR1 SGHRS and CDR2 YFSETQ. CDR3 bases: TGCGCCAGCAGCTTGGTGACTGGCGGCCGGGATACGCAGTATTTT. It yields the protein CASSLVTGGRDTQYF.

The chain has TRBV4-1 and TRBJ2-2, with D maybe TRBD1 (6 bases). This CDR3 contains 15 residues. Trimming removed 4 bases from V and 0 bases from J, with 9 bases in between. Per germline, CDR1 MGHRA and CDR2 YSYEKL. In DNA form, the CDR3 reads TGCGCCAGCAGCCGCCGGGACACGAACACCGGGGAGCTGTTTTTT. Translation gives CASSRRDTNTGELFF.

The gene calls are TRBV7-9 and TRBJ1-4; D call uncertain. Between the trimmed V and J ends, which lost 7 bases and 4 bases, there was a span of 10 bases. The length of the CDR3 is 13 residues. Germline V gene lookup returns CDR1 SEHNR and CDR2 FQNEAQ (reference sequence). CDR3: CASTMGSNEKLFF. The DNA for the CDR3 is TGTGCCAGCACCATGGGCAGTAATGAAAAACTGTTTTTT.

This chain connects TRBV5-1 to TRBJ2-7, with a weak D call TRBD1 (5 bases). Germline V CDR1 and CDR2: SGHRS, YFSETQ. The length of the CDR3 is 13 residues. Trimming pared 6 bases from V and 2 bases from J, leaving 12 bases between. CDR3 residues: CASMLDSPYEQYF. CDR3 coding DNA: TGCGCCAGCATGTTAGACAGTCCCTACGAGCAGTACTTC.

The J gene is TRBJ1-4, the V gene TRBV4-3, with a weak D call TRBD1 (6 bases). Between the trimmed V and J ends, which lost 2 bases and 8 bases, there was a span of 21 bases. This CDR3 region has 17 residues. Per germline, CDR1 LGHNA and CDR2 YSLEER. CDR3 DNA sequence: TGCGCCAGCAGCCAAATGTACCGGACAGCACGAACCGAAAAACTGTTTTTT. Its protein product is CASSQMYRTARTEKLFF.

This rearrangement joins TRBV18 to TRBJ2-7; D remains ambiguous. The CDR3 has 12 residues. Per the germline V gene, CDR1 is KGHSH and CDR2 is LQKENI. V was shortened by 2 bases and J by 4 bases, with 6 bases between the two germline ends. CDR3 loop: CASSPTNYEQYF. The CDR3 coding sequence is TGTGCCAGCTCACCAACAAATTACGAGCAGTACTTC.

The rearrangement joins TRBV3-1 (or the pseudogene TRBV3-2) to TRBJ1-1; a weak D match, TRBD1 (6 bases). Germline CDR1 LGHDT, CDR2 YNNKEL (reference sequence). V lost 0 bases to trimming and J lost 1 base, with 9 bases between them. The CDR3 is made up of 15 amino acids. CDR3: CASSQEDRKNTEAFF. CDR3 nucleotides: TGTGCCAGCAGCCAAGAGGACAGAAAGAACACTGAAGCTTTCTTT.

This chain uses TRBV19 with TRBJ1-1; 7 nucleotides match TRBD1. This CDR3 contains 14 residues. CDR1 and CDR2 from the germline V gene are LNHDA and SQIVND (reference sequence). J lost 1 base, V lost 4 bases, and 3 bases had no gene match. CDR3 sequence: CASSRGQENTEAFF. Written as DNA, the CDR3 is TGTGCCAGTAGTAGAGGACAGGAGAACACTGAAGCTTTCTTT.

This clone turned up a few times. J is TRBJ1-1 and V is TRBV5-1; a possible D gene is TRBD1 (6 bases). Trimming stripped 0 bases from V and 1 base from J, with 16 bases between. There are 17 residues in the CDR3. Germline values: CDR1 SGHRS, CDR2 YFSETQ. CDR3 sequence reads: CASSLGGFQGSNTEAFF. CDR3 DNA sequence: TGCGCCAGCAGCTTGGGAGGTTTTCAGGGGTCGAACACTGAAGCTTTCTTT.